This T cell receptor (beta chain) emerged from a study of T-cell memory formation after mild COVID-19. Study-wide results and caveats: CD4/CD8 balance held among clones contracting day 15 to 85, and later expanders leaned CD4+.

TCRdb reprocessed the 5' RACE reads with MiXCR, giving one entry per CDR3 protein. The sample shows about 180,000 distinct CDR3 sequences, roughly 17% of them seen only once. V was pared by 5 bases and J by 2 bases, with 10 bases between. This CDR3 has 13 amino acids. Ten or more counts support this clonotype. Its antigen is unknown. Sequenced input: PBMCs or a T cell subset sorted from them (not recorded which). V usage is TRBV12-3 or TRBV12-4 and J usage is TRBJ2-7, with D perhaps matching TRBD1 (6 bases). The TCR comes from an adult woman who had mild COVID-19 (a few samples of this study predate the infection). Cell type and time point are not known. The CDR3 DNA reads as TGTGCCAGCAGTCCGGGACACCCCTACGAGCAGTACTTC. Its protein product is CASSPGHPYEQYF.